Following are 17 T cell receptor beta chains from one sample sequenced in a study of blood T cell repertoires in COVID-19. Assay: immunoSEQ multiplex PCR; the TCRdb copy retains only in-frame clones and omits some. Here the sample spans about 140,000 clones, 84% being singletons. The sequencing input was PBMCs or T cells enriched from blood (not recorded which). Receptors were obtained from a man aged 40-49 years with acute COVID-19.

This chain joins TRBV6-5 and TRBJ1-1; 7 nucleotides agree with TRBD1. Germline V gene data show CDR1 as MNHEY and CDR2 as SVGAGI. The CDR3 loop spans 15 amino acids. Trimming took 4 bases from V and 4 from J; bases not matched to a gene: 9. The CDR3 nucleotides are TGTGCCAGCAGTTTAACAGGGGCGGGGGGCACTGAAGCTTTCTTT. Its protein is CASSLTGAGGTEAFF.

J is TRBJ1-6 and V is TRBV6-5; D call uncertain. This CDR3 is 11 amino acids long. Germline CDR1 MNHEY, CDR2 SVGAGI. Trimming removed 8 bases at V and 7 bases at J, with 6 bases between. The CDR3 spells CASLENSPLHF. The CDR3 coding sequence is TGTGCCAGCCTAGAAAATTCACCCCTCCACTTT.

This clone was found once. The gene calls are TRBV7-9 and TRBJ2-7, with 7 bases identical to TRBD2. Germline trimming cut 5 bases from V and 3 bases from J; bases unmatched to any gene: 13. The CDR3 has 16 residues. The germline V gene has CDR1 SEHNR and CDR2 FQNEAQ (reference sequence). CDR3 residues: CASSPLLASTHYEQYF. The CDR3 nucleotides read TGTGCCAGCAGCCCTCTACTAGCGTCTACCCACTACGAGCAGTACTTC.

The CDR3, as DNA: TGCGCCAGCAGCTTTGGGGGAGGTGGCAATCAGCCCCAGCATTTT. It yields the protein CASSFGGGGNQPQHF. The chain links TRBV5-1 to TRBJ1-5; perhaps TRBD1 as D (5 bases). Per germline, CDR1 SGHRS and CDR2 YFSETQ. This CDR3 is 15 amino acids long. V lost 2 bases and J 2 bases, leaving 11 bases between the germline ends.

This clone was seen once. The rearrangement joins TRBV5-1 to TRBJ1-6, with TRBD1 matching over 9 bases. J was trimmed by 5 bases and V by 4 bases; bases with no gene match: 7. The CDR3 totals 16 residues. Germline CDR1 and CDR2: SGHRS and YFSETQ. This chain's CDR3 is CASSPGQGRDNSPLHF. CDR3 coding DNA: TGCGCCAGCAGCCCAGGACAGGGGAGGGATAATTCACCCCTCCACTTT.

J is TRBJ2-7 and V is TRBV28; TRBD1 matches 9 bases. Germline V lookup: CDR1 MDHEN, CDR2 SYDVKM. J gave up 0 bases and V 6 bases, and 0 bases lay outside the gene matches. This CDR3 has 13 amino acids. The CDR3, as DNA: TGTGCCAGCAGGACAGGGGGCTCCTACGAGCAGTACTTC. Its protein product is CASRTGGSYEQYF.

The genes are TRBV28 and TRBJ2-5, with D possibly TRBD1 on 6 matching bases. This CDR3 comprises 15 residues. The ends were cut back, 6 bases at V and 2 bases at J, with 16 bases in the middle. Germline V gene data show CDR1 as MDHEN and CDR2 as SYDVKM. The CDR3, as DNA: TGTGCCAGCAGACCTTCGGACAGAGGGCAAGAGACCCAGTACTTC. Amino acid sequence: CASRPSDRGQETQYF.

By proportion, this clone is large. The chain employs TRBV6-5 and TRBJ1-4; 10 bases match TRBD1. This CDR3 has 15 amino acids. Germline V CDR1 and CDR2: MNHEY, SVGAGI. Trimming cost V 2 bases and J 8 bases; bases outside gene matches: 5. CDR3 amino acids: CASSYGTGVGEKLFF. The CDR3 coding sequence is TGTGCCAGCAGTTACGGGACAGGGGTTGGCGAAAAACTGTTTTTT.

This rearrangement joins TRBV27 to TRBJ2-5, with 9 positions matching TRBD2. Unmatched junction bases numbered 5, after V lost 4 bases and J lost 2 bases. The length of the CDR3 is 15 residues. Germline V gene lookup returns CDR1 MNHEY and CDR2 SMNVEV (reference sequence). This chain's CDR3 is CASSSLAGFQETQYF. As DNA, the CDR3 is TGTGCCAGCAGTTCGCTAGCGGGGTTTCAAGAGACCCAGTACTTC.

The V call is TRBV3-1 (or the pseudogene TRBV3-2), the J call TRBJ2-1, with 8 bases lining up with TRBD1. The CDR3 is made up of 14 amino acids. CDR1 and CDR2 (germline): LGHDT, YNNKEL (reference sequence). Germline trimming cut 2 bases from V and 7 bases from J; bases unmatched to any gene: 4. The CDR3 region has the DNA TGTGCCAGCAGCCAAATGACAGGGGCGAATGAGCAGTTCTTC. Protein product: CASSQMTGANEQFF.

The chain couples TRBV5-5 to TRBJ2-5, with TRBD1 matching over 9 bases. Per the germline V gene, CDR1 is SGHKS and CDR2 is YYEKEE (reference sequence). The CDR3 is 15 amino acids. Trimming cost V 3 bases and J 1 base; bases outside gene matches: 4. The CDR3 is CASSSGTGIQETQYF. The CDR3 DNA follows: TGTGCCAGCAGCTCCGGGACAGGGATCCAAGAGACCCAGTACTTC.

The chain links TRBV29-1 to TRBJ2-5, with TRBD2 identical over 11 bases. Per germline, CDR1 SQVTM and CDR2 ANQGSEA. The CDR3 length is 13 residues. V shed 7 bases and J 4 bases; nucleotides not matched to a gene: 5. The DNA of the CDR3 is TGCAGCGCAAAGGGGACTAGCGGAGAGACCCAGTACTTC. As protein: CSAKGTSGETQYF.

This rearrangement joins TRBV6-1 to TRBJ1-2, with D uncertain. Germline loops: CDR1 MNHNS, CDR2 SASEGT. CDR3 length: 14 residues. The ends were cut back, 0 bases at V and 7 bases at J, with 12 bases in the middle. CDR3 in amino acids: CASSEALEEVGYTF. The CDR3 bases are TGTGCCAGCAGTGAAGCGCTTGAGGAGGTTGGCTACACCTTC.

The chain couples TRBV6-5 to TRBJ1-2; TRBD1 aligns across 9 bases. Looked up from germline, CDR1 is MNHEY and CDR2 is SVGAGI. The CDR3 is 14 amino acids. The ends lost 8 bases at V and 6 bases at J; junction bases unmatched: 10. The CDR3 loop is CASLQGADLDGYTF. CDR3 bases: TGTGCCAGCTTACAGGGGGCTGATCTAGATGGCTACACCTTC.

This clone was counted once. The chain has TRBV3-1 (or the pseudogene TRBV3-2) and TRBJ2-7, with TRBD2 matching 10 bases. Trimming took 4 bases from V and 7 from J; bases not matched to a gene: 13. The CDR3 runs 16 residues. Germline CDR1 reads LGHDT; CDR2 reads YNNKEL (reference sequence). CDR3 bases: TGTGCCAGCAGCCGCCTAGCGGGGGTTCTCCCTGGGGAGCAGTACTTC. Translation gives CASSRLAGVLPGEQYF.

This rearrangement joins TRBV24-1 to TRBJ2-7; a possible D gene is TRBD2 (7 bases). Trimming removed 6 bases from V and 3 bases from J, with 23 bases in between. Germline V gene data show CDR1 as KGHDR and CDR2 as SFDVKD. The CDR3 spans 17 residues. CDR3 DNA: TGTGCCACCAGTCGGGGACCCGGGGAGGGGGGCCTCTACGAGCAGTACTTC. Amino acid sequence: CATSRGPGEGGLYEQYF.

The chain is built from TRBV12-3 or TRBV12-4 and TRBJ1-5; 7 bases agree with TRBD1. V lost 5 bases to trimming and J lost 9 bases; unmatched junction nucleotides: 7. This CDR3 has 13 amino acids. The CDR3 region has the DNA TGTGCCAGCAGTCCCCGACAGGGTGGGCCCCAGCATTTT. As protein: CASSPRQGGPQHF.